This is a list of T cell receptor beta chains from one sample in a study of T cell responses to AZD1222 COVID-19 vaccine. Profiling relied on immunoSEQ multiplex PCR, and the TCRdb table lists in-frame clones only, not all of them. Among 150,000 to 200,000 clones, about 90% were seen once, and the ten largest hold under 3.5%. Here the sequenced sample was peripheral blood, taken on day 0 of MenACWY control vaccination. Receptors originate from an adult in good health. The conserved cysteine and the conserved F or W are not part of the CDR3 here.

v_gene	len	j_gene	CDR3aa
TRBV28	12	TRBJ1-2	ASRPGTGAPGYT
TRBV5-1	15	TRBJ2-7	ASSLSKSGGAGYEQY
TRBV6-4	11	TRBJ1-6	ASPTGEGSPLH
TRBV6-5	10	TRBJ2-7	ASSDYQSEQY
TRBV21-1	16	TRBJ2-1	ASSTGLHTSGGANEQF
TRBV24-1	16	TRBJ2-1	ATSDPGTSGPSYNEQF
TRBV29-1	12	TRBJ2-2	SVATGVLAGELF
TRBV2	12	TRBJ1-5	ASSVLDRGQPQH
TRBV7-6	11	TRBJ1-1	ASSPRQGTEAF
TRBV3-1/TRBV3-2	15	TRBJ1-3	ASSPTSGVYSGNTIY
TRBV30	13	TRBJ1-4	AWIPPGGTNEKLF
TRBV19	13	TRBJ1-6	ATRGPTEYNSPLH
TRBV4-2	13	TRBJ2-7	ASSQLTSGGSEQY
TRBV7-6	13	TRBJ2-5	ASSSGLPAWETQY
TRBV11-2	12	TRBJ1-2	ASEGHLANYGYT
TRBV3-1/TRBV3-2	11	TRBJ1-1	ASSQGPNTEAF
TRBV3-1/TRBV3-2	12	TRBJ2-7	ASRPSGREGEQY
TRBV29-1	11	TRBJ2-3	SAGREDTDTQY
TRBV6-5	13	TRBJ1-6	ASSPPGDRHSPLH
TRBV21-1	13	TRBJ1-3	ASFDRGRSGNTIY
TRBV6-1	11	TRBJ1-1	ASSEDGGREAF
TRBV3-1/TRBV3-2	14	TRBJ2-7	ASSQEGRPPTYEQY
TRBV7-9	12	TRBJ2-3	ASGREGLADTQY
TRBV4-3	14	TRBJ2-1	ASSQEGLAGINEQF
TRBV9	15	TRBJ2-3	ASSPQGGGYTADTQY
TRBV28	13	TRBJ1-1	ASRPGSSGGTEAF
TRBV7-9	13	TRBJ2-2	ASSRAGTATGELF
TRBV10-3	13	TRBJ2-7	AISPTSGFAYEQY